Below, 32 T cell receptor beta chains from the same sample are listed, as sequenced in a study of shared clonotypes between healthy human individuals. Data came from immunoSEQ multiplex PCR; TCRdb stores just in-frame clones and leaves some out. The sample yields about 490,000 clones, approximately 84% seen once. Specimen: PBMCs. All receptors derive from a woman in her 40s in good health. Some clones in this sample may be carry-over from other donors' samples.

The V call is TRBV10-1, the J call TRBJ2-7; D is possibly TRBD2 (5 bases). V was trimmed by 5 bases and J by 2 bases, leaving 13 bases between them. The V gene's germline CDR1 is WNHNN and CDR2 SYGVQD (reference sequence). The CDR3 is made up of 14 amino acids. Here the CDR3 DNA reads TGCGCCAGCAGTAAAGCGGTTTCACCCTACGAGCAGTACTTC. As protein: CASSKAVSPYEQYF.

The chain is built from TRBV5-1 and TRBJ2-1, with 7 bases lining up with TRBD1. From germline, CDR1 is SGHRS and CDR2 YFSETQ. This CDR3 is built from 15 residues. The V segment lost 0 bases and the J segment 4 bases; nucleotides outside the gene matches: 4. The CDR3 sequence is CASSLEGQPYNEQFF. The DNA of the CDR3 is TGCGCCAGCAGCTTGGAGGGACAGCCGTACAATGAGCAGTTCTTC.

This clone was observed a handful of times. The chain has TRBV29-1 and TRBJ2-7; 10 bases are a match to TRBD1. Looked up from germline, CDR1 is SQVTM and CDR2 is ANQGSEA. The CDR3 consists of 13 residues. J was trimmed by 2 bases and V by 5 bases; bases with no gene match: 3. CDR3 DNA: TGCAGCGTTCGGGACAGGGGAGCCTACGAGCAGTACTTC. Encoded protein: CSVRDRGAYEQYF.

About this clone itself: A single base is all that separates this from a far larger clone, so a read error is likely. The rearrangement joins TRBV5-4 to TRBJ2-7; 10 nucleotides align to TRBD2. CDR1 and CDR2 (germline): SGHNT, YYREEE (reference sequence). The CDR3 is 13 amino acids. CDR3 protein: CASSFSGRNERYF. The CDR3 DNA follows: TGTGCCAGCAGCTTTAGCGGGAGGAACGAGCGGTACTTC.

V gene TRBV2 combines with J gene TRBJ1-1; possibly TRBD1 for D (5 bases). This CDR3 has 13 residues. Trimming stripped 6 bases from V and 0 bases from J, with 8 bases between. Per germline, CDR1 SNHLY and CDR2 FYNNEI. The DNA for the CDR3 is TGTGCCAGCAGCCGGGACCTGAACACTGAAGCTTTCTTT. Its protein is CASSRDLNTEAFF.

This clone was detected a few times. The genes are TRBV25-1 and TRBJ2-5; no clear D gene. The CDR3 runs 16 residues. V gave up 1 base and J gave up 9 bases, with 21 bases separating them. Germline lookup yields CDR1 MGHDK and CDR2 SYGVNS. In DNA form, the CDR3 reads TGTGCCAGCAGTGAATTAACAGAAGATCCCTCAAGAGCCCAGTACTTC. Its translation is CASSELTEDPSRAQYF.

V is TRBV28 and J is TRBJ2-3; D call uncertain. This CDR3 contains 13 residues. Trimming stripped 4 bases from V and 2 bases from J, with 7 bases between. The germline gives CDR1 MDHEN, CDR2 SYDVKM. The CDR3 DNA is TGTGCCAGCAGTTCAGCGACCACAGATACGCAGTATTTT. Its translation: CASSSATTDTQYF.

In DNA, the CDR3 is TGTGCCAGCAGACGATCAGGGTGGGGGCACAGCAATCAGCCCCAGCATTTT. Translated: CASRRSGWGHSNQPQHF. The J gene is TRBJ1-5, the V gene TRBV27, with D tentatively TRBD1 (6 bases). Germline V gene data show CDR1 as MNHEY and CDR2 as SMNVEV (reference sequence). The V end was cut by 6 bases, the J end by 1 base, with 19 bases between. The CDR3 spans 17 residues.

V is TRBV6-6 and J is TRBJ1-1; D is perhaps TRBD1 (6 bases). The CDR3 extends over 14 amino acids. V was trimmed by 4 bases and J by 10 bases, leaving 19 bases between them. CDR1 and CDR2 (germline): MNHNY, SVGAGI (reference sequence). This CDR3 reads CASSSFTGWGIAFF. DNA of the CDR3: TGTGCCAGCAGTTCCTTTACAGGGTGGGGGATAGCTTTCTTT.

This clone showed up many times. Its ends do not fully match the called genes, so a read error is possible. This CDR3 is also generated by other DNA sequences in the sample. This chain joins TRBV7-7 and TRBJ2-5; 8 positions agree with TRBD2. The CDR3 has 16 residues. Germline CDR1 SSHAT, CDR2 FNYEAQ (reference sequence). The CDR3 here is CASSPPTSALEAAQYF. CDR3 bases: TGTGCTAGCAGCCCCCCGACTAGCGCCTTAGAGGCGGCCCAGTACTTC.

The chain carries TRBV5-1 and TRBJ2-7, with 8 nucleotides matching TRBD1. CDR3 length: 14 amino acids. With 3 bases clipped from V and 2 bases from J, the junction kept 4 bases outside the gene matches. Germline V gene lookup returns CDR1 SGHRS and CDR2 YFSETQ. CDR3 residues: CASSSRTGPYEQYF. Here the CDR3 DNA reads TGCGCCAGCAGCTCCCGGACAGGGCCCTACGAGCAGTACTTC.

This clone came up a few times. V is TRBV7-2 and J is TRBJ2-7, with D perhaps matching TRBD2 (6 bases). Per the germline V gene, CDR1 is SGHTA and CDR2 is FQGNSA. Trimming took off 0 bases at V and 3 bases at J, with 9 bases between the two ends. This CDR3 has 14 amino acids. CDR3: CASSLARDGYEQYF. The CDR3 nucleotides read TGTGCCAGCAGCTTAGCGCGGGACGGCTACGAGCAGTACTTC. The entire variable domain, with the rest obtained from reference TRBV7-2 and TRBJ2-7, is as follows: GAGVSQSPSNKVTEKGKDVELRCDPISGHTALYWYRQSLGQGLEFLIYFQGNSAPDKSGLPSDRFSAERTGGSVSTLTIQRTQQEDSAVYLCASSLARDGYEQYFGPGTRLTVT.

This chain connects TRBV25-1 to TRBJ1-1; the D is unclear. V was shortened by 3 bases and J by 0 bases, with 5 bases between the two germline ends. The CDR3 runs 13 residues. CDR1 is MGHDK, CDR2 SYGVNS, per germline. This chain's CDR3 is CASSDGVNTEAFF. CDR3 nucleotide sequence: TGTGCCAGCAGTGATGGGGTGAACACTGAAGCTTTCTTT.

This clone is a singleton in its sample. The rearrangement links TRBV10-3 to TRBJ2-1, with 12 bases matching TRBD2. V lost 4 bases, J lost 5 bases, and 9 bases stayed unmatched. The CDR3 is 17 amino acids. Germline assignment: CDR1 ENHRY and CDR2 SYGVKD. CDR3 sequence reads: CAISAVASGRGHNEQFF. In DNA, the CDR3 is TGTGCCATCAGTGCTGTAGCTAGCGGGAGGGGCCACAATGAGCAGTTCTTC.

The chain is built from TRBV5-1 and TRBJ1-1, with D possibly matching TRBD1 (5 bases). The CDR3 runs to 13 residues. The V and J ends lost 2 bases and 6 bases respectively, with 11 bases between them. Germline V gene data show CDR1 as SGHRS and CDR2 as YFSETQ. CDR3 in DNA: TGCGCCAGCAGCTTATCAAGGGGATCTGAAGCTTTCTTT. Encoded protein: CASSLSRGSEAFF.

To note about this clone: This likely came from a read error, as a far larger clone is one base away. Distinct nucleotide sequences in the sample also encode this CDR3. The chain uses TRBV2 and TRBJ1-6; D is undetermined. CDR1 and CDR2 (germline): SNHLY, FYNNEI. The CDR3 is 12 residues long. Trimming removed 4 bases from V and 10 bases from J, with 8 bases in between. The CDR3 sequence is CASSAEASPLHF. The CDR3 nucleotides are TGTGCCAGCAGTGCGGAAGCCTCACCCCTCCACTTT.

In the case of this clone: A far larger clone lies a single base away; this is likely a read error. Other nucleotide sequences in the sample specify the same CDR3. The chain links TRBV7-9 to TRBJ2-7; 7 nucleotides align to TRBD2. Per germline, CDR1 SEHNR and CDR2 FQNEAQ (reference sequence). This CDR3 has 16 amino acids. Trimming at V came to 0 bases and at J to 7 bases, leaving 12 bases not matched to a gene. The CDR3 DNA sequence: TGTGCCAGCAGCTTAGCGGGAGGGCCCACTAGATATGAGCAGTACTTC. Translating it yields CASSLAGGPTRYEQYF.

The gene calls are TRBV7-9 and TRBJ1-4; D gene uncertain. Trimming cost V 5 bases and J 4 bases, with 14 bases left between them. Germline CDR1 is SEHNR and CDR2 is FQNEAQ (reference sequence). The CDR3 runs 15 residues. The CDR3 sequence is CASSTSGRYNEKLFF. The CDR3 region has the DNA TGTGCCAGCAGCACAAGCGGTCGGTATAATGAAAAACTGTTTTTT.

The gene calls are TRBV7-9 and TRBJ1-1; no reliable D call. The CDR3 contains 11 residues. Germline CDR1 reads SEHNR; CDR2 reads FQNEAQ (reference sequence). V lost 2 bases and J lost 7, with 5 bases in between. The CDR3 sequence: CASSLLLEAFF. The CDR3 DNA sequence: TGTGCCAGCAGCTTATTGCTTGAAGCTTTCTTT.

Details on this clone: A far larger clone is off by one base, so a read error is likely. The CDR3 does not close with the conserved phenylalanine or tryptophan, likely indicating a read error. CDR3 bases: TGTGCCAGCAGCTTAGCAGTAGGGGCTCGTTTTGAAGCTTTCTCT. This gives the protein CASSLAVGARFEAFS. V usage is TRBV7-2 and J usage is TRBJ1-1; D possibly corresponds to TRBD1 (5 bases). This CDR3 has 15 residues. The germline V gene encodes CDR1 SGHTA and CDR2 FQGNSA. V was shortened by 0 bases and J by 7 bases, with 15 bases between the two germline ends.

J is TRBJ2-7 and V is TRBV7-7, with D unclear. V was clipped by 5 bases and J by 6 bases, with 17 bases between them. This CDR3 spans 14 amino acids. CDR1 SSHAT and CDR2 FNYEAQ come from the germline V gene (reference sequence). The CDR3, as DNA: TGTGCCAGCAGCCCGGCTTACGCCTCGGGCGAGCAGTACTTC. Its translation: CASSPAYASGEQYF.

The J gene is TRBJ1-1, the V gene TRBV30, with D hard to call. V dropped 4 bases and J dropped 0 bases, with 9 bases sitting between them. Germline V lookup: CDR1 GTSNPN, CDR2 SVGIG (reference sequence). This CDR3 comprises 13 residues. CDR3 DNA: TGTGCCTGGAAACTACGGCTGAACACTGAAGCTTTCTTT. The encoded protein is CAWKLRLNTEAFF.

Regarding this clone: A far larger clone differs by one base, so this is likely a read error. The chain has TRBV30 and TRBJ2-7; D gene ambiguous. The germline CDR1 and CDR2 sequences are GTSNPN and SVGIG (reference sequence). The CDR3 has 16 amino acids. Here the CDR3 DNA reads TGTGCCTGGAGGGACCCTCGGTGGCCTTTTACCTACGATCAGTACTTC. Protein product: CAWRDPRWPFTYDQYF.

This clone showed up just a few times. This chain links TRBV6-1 with TRBJ1-2, with D maybe TRBD1 (6 bases). Germline CDR1 MNHNS, CDR2 SASEGT. The CDR3 runs 12 residues. With 6 bases removed from V and 4 bases from J, the gap between germline ends came to 9 bases. The CDR3 nucleotides read TGTGCCAGCAGCGGGGACATCTATGGCTACACCTTC. It codes for CASSGDIYGYTF.

The rearrangement uses TRBV16 and TRBJ1-3; unclear D gene. V lost 1 base and J lost 0, with 10 bases in between. Per germline, CDR1 KGHSY and CDR2 FQNENV. This CDR3 is built from 16 residues. The CDR3 loop is CASSQFQVASGNTIYF. The CDR3 region has the DNA TGTGCCAGCAGCCAATTTCAGGTAGCCTCTGGAAACACCATATATTTT.

A word on this clone: It is likely a read error: a sequence one base away is far more abundant. Additional DNA sequences in this sample encode the identical CDR3. The rearrangement joins TRBV11-2 to TRBJ1-1; unclear D gene. This CDR3 comprises 13 residues. Germline-derived CDR1 and CDR2 are SGHAT and FQNNGV. The CDR3 sequence: CASSRTVNTEAFF. CDR3 in DNA: TGTGCCAGCAGCCGGACTGTGAACACCGAAGCTTTCTTT.

J is TRBJ1-4 and V is TRBV29-1; tentative D call: TRBD1 (6 bases). The germline V gene encodes CDR1 SQVTM and CDR2 ANQGSEA. The V end was cut by 7 bases, the J end by 6 bases, with 15 bases between. The CDR3 is made up of 13 amino acids. CDR3 in amino acids: CSAPGGGDEKLFF. The CDR3 coding sequence is TGCAGCGCTCCCGGGGGGGGCGATGAAAAACTGTTTTTT. Supplemented by reference TRBV29-1 and TRBJ1-4, the full variable domain reads SAVISQKPSRDICQRGTSLTIQCQVDSQVTMMFWYRQQPGQSLTLIATANQGSEATYESGFVIDKFPISRPNLTFSTLTVSNMSPEDSSIYLCSAPGGGDEKLFFGSGTQLSVL.

This clone has more than one count but fewer than ten. CDR3 DNA sequence: TGTGCCAGCATCCTATTTAAGGACAGGGAAATAACAACTAATGAAAAACTGTTTTTT. This gives the protein CASILFKDREITTNEKLFF. J is TRBJ1-4 and V is TRBV27; TRBD1 matches at 8 bases. This CDR3 is 19 amino acids long. CDR1 MNHEY and CDR2 SMNVEV come from the germline V gene (reference sequence). The junction had 16 bases not matched to a gene; V was cut back by 7 bases and J by 0 bases.

This clone has more than one count but fewer than ten. The rearrangement joins TRBV9 to TRBJ2-5, with D uncertain. CDR1 SGDLS and CDR2 YYNGEE come from the germline V gene. The CDR3 length is 14 residues. Trimming pared 4 bases from V and 5 bases from J, leaving 15 bases between. CDR3 bases: TGTGCCAGCAGCCAACCAGCTCTTCGTGAGACCCAGTACTTC. Translation: CASSQPALRETQYF. The full variable domain, rest sourced from reference TRBV9 and TRBJ2-5, is DSGVTQTPKHLITATGQRVTLRCSPRSGDLSVYWYQQSLDQGLQFLIQYYNGEERAKGNILERFSAQQFPDLHSELNLSSLELGDSALYFCASSQPALRETQYFGPGTRLLVL.

Comment on this clone: A read error is the likely source, as a far larger clone sits one nucleotide away. The sample carries other DNA sequences with the same CDR3. J is TRBJ2-3 and V is TRBV6-6, with 7 bases that match TRBD2. The CDR3 length is 15 residues. V shed 6 bases, J shed 2 bases, and the junction held 8 bases outside the gene matches. Germline CDR1 and CDR2: MNHNY and SVGAGI (reference sequence). The CDR3 DNA sequence: TGTGCCAGCAGGACAGCGGGGCCATCCACAGATACGCAGTATTTT. It is translated as CASRTAGPSTDTQYF.

This clone was recorded a few times. V usage is TRBV15 and J usage is TRBJ2-5; D may be TRBD1 or TRBD2 (6 bases each). Looked up from germline, CDR1 is LNHNV and CDR2 is YYDKDF (reference sequence). Deletions cut 2 bases from V and 5 bases from J, with 12 bases between. The CDR3 extends over 14 amino acids. This CDR3 is CATSRLTGRETQYF. CDR3 bases: TGTGCCACCAGCAGACTTACAGGGAGGGAGACCCAGTACTTC.

The chain combines TRBV9 with TRBJ2-3; 12 nucleotides align to TRBD2. Per the germline V gene, CDR1 is SGDLS and CDR2 is YYNGEE. After removal of 4 bases from V and 5 bases from J, the junction contained 8 bases not matched to a gene. The CDR3 length is 16 residues. The CDR3 spells CASSSRLAGDLDTQYF. Here the CDR3 DNA reads TGTGCCAGCAGCTCCAGACTAGCGGGAGATTTAGATACGCAGTATTTT.